This T cell receptor (beta chain) comes out of a study of OX40 agonist ivuxolimab in advanced cancers. Across the study: The study enrolled dose-escalation patients with hepatocellular carcinoma, melanoma, renal cell or head and neck cancer. Study-wide points: Blood T cells, both CD4+ and CD8+, expanded clonally by week 6 at 0.1 to 3.0 mg/kg. Researchers did not establish what antigens the expanded peripheral T cells target.

This clone has just a few counts. Its antigen is unknown. Profiling relied on immunoSEQ multiplex PCR, and the TCRdb table lists in-frame clones only, not all of them. Of under 80,000 clones detected, 80% to 90% appear once; the ten largest clones hold under 2.5%. This material consisted of CD4+ or CD8+ T cells sorted from blood, taken in a trial of the OX40 agonist ivuxolimab. The origin of this receptor is an adult with an advanced solid tumor such as melanoma, head and neck, liver or kidney cancer.

This CDR3 is CASSLGGGRNQPQHF. As DNA, the CDR3 is TGTGCCAGCAGTCTGGGCGGGGGAAGGAATCAGCCCCAGCATTTT. The chain carries TRBV28 and TRBJ1-5; D is perhaps TRBD1 (5 bases). Germline V gene lookup returns CDR1 MDHEN and CDR2 SYDVKM. V was shortened by 5 bases and J by 4 bases, with 15 bases between the two germline ends. This CDR3 has 15 amino acids.